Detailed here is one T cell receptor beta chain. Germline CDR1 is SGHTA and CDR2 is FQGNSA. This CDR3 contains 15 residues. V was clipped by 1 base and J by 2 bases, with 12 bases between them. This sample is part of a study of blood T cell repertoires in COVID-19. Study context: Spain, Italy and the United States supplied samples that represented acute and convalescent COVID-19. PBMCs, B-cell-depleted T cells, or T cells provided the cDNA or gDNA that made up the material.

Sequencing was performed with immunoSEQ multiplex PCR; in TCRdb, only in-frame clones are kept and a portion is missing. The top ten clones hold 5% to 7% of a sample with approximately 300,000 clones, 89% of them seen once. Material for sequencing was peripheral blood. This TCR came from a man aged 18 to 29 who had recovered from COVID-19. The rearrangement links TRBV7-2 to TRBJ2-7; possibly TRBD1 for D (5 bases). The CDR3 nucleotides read TGTGCCAGCAGCTTAGGGGGTGGGGCCCCCTACGAGCAGTACTTC. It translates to CASSLGGGAPYEQYF. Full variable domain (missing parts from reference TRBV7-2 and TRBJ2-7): GAGVSQSPSNKVTEKGKDVELRCDPISGHTALYWYRQSLGQGLEFLIYFQGNSAPDKSGLPSDRFSAERTGGSVSTLTIQRTQQEDSAVYLCASSLGGGAPYEQYFGPGTRLTVT.